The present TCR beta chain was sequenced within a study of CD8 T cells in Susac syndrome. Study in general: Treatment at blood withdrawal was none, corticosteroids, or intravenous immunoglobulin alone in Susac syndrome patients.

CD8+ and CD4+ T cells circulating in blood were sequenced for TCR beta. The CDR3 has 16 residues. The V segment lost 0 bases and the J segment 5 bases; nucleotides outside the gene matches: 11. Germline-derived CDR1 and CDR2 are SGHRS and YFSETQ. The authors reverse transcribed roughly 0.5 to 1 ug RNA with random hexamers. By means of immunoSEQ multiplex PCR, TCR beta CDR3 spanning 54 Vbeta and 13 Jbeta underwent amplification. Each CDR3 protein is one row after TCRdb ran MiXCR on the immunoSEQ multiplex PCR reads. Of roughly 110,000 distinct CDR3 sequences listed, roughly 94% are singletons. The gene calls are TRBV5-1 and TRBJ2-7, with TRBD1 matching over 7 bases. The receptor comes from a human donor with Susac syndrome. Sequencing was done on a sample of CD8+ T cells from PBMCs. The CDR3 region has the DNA TGCGCCAGCAGCTTGGCGTCAGGGGGTTTATCCGACGAGCAGTACTTC. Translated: CASSLASGGLSDEQYF.